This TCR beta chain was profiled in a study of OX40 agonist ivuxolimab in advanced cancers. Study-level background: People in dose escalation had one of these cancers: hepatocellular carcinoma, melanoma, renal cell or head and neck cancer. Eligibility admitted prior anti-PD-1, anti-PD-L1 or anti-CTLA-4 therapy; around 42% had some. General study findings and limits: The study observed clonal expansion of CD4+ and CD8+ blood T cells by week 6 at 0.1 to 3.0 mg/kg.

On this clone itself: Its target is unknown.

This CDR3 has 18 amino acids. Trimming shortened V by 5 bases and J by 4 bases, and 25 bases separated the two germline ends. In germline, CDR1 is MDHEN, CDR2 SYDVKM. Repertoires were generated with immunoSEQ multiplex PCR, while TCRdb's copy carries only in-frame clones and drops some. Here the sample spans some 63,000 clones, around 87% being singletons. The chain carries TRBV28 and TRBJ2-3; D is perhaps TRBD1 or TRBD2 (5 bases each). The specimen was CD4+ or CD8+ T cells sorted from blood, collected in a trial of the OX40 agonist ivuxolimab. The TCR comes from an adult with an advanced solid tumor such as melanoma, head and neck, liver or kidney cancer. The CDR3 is CASSPGTYRVGRADTQYF. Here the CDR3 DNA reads TGTGCCAGCAGTCCCGGGACCTATCGAGTTGGAAGAGCAGATACGCAGTATTTT.